A selection of T cell receptor beta chains follows, all from one sample in a study of cytomegalovirus exposure and HLA in healthy donors. The method was immunoSEQ multiplex PCR; TCRdb's version includes in-frame clones alone and lacks a portion of them. The repertoire holds around 99,000 clones, with roughly 73% as singletons. The specimen was PBMCs. These TCRs come from a man aged 45-65 years in good health and CMV-seropositive. Both conserved end residues are trimmed from each CDR3.

V gene: TRBV7-8; J gene: TRBJ1-1; CDR3 protein: ASSAIRQGGTEAF
V gene: TRBV7-3; J gene: TRBJ2-5; CDR3 protein: ASSYQGLGETQY
V gene: TRBV5-4; J gene: TRBJ1-1; CDR3 protein: ASSLGGGGMNTEAF
V gene: TRBV7-9; J gene: TRBJ2-2; CDR3 protein: ANTDRGNTGELF
V gene: TRBV5-1; J gene: TRBJ2-7; CDR3 protein: ASSSSGETGEQY
V gene: TRBV27; J gene: TRBJ2-1; CDR3 protein: ASSMGRLAVNEQF
V gene: TRBV7-2; J gene: TRBJ2-6; CDR3 protein: ASSLGATASGANVLT
V gene: TRBV29-1; J gene: TRBJ2-2; CDR3 protein: SAVPRGVNTGELF
V gene: TRBV7-2; J gene: TRBJ1-3; CDR3 protein: ASSLQGGGNTIY
V gene: TRBV15; J gene: TRBJ2-6; CDR3 protein: ATSRRRSSGANVLT
V gene: TRBV18; J gene: TRBJ2-3; CDR3 protein: ASSPLNSPDTQY
V gene: TRBV27; J gene: TRBJ2-1; CDR3 protein: ASGGVGGAYNEQF
V gene: TRBV29-1; J gene: TRBJ2-1; CDR3 protein: SVYNRGGKDNEQF
V gene: TRBV7-2; J gene: TRBJ2-3; CDR3 protein: ASSSQGASSTDTQY
V gene: TRBV6-5; J gene: TRBJ2-4; CDR3 protein: AVGLYKNIQY
V gene: TRBV6-5; J gene: TRBJ1-4; CDR3 protein: ASSYSWQGDEKLF
V gene: TRBV19; J gene: TRBJ1-6; CDR3 protein: ASSTTGTGPNSPLH
V gene: TRBV4-1; J gene: TRBJ1-1; CDR3 protein: ASSQSPRPSEAF
V gene: TRBV9; J gene: TRBJ2-5; CDR3 protein: ASSVGGPPQETQY
V gene: TRBV7-9; J gene: TRBJ2-7; CDR3 protein: ASSPTGSSYEQY
V gene: TRBV5-6; J gene: TRBJ1-1; CDR3 protein: ASSFEGGLGTEAF
V gene: TRBV19; J gene: TRBJ1-4; CDR3 protein: ASTMLGSTF
V gene: TRBV7-6; J gene: TRBJ1-6; CDR3 protein: ASSLAQGDSPLH
V gene: TRBV15; J gene: TRBJ2-1; CDR3 protein: ATSRAGLAGGKLGYNEQF
V gene: TRBV7-2; J gene: .; CDR3 protein: ASSLATLKAGGPEQY
V gene: TRBV30; J gene: TRBJ1-5; CDR3 protein: AWSPQGAGNQPQH
V gene: TRBV6-5; J gene: TRBJ1-2; CDR3 protein: ASSARDRGYGYT
V gene: TRBV18; J gene: TRBJ2-7; CDR3 protein: ASSPRTSGGLYEQY
V gene: TRBV7-2; J gene: TRBJ2-1; CDR3 protein: ASSFIAGGVYNEQF